Included here is one TCR beta chain sequence, with context. This clone was observed once. The clone's antigen remains unknown. Base qualities are not recorded, but no much larger clone differs from it by a single base. This entry comes from a study of blood T cell repertoires in COVID-19 (dated by TCRdb to the early 2020s). The study in broad terms: The collaborator samples originated in the United States, Italy and Spain and spanned the acute and convalescent phases of COVID-19. The prospective study material was composed of cDNA or gDNA derived from T cells, B-cell-depleted T cells, or PBMCs. Deeply sampled blood TCRbeta repertoires from subjects exposed to, actively infected with, or recovered from COVID-19 were included in the dataset. The repertoires were made available in a free public database intended to serve as a resource for research on the immune response to SARS-CoV-2. The samples were drawn from the first 160 participants of the ongoing ImmuneRACE study and from 1,254 subjects provided by 6 global collaborators. A de-identified subject ID, COVID-19 status, age in years and sex were almost always included in the sample metadata. Where HLA class I and class II types were available, the types were taken from metadata supplied by the sample provider, not from assay-based typing. Results and caveats for the whole study, not just this receptor: The amount of clinical and demographic metadata varied by source and participant and was provided uncurated.

TCRbeta CDR3 regions were amplified from genomic DNA by means of the immunoSEQ Assay, a bias-controlled multiplex PCR. The original methods were these. The number of nucleated cells in each sample was estimated from the amplification of reference gene primers within the assay. To quantify the absolute abundance of each unique TCRbeta CDR3 rearrangement, sequence reads were collapsed and filtered. Productive Simpson clonality was computed per sample as the square root of Simpson's diversity index over productive rearrangements. TCRdb obtained this table from immuneACCESS and retained in-frame rearrangements with V and J assigned. These tables miss some clones; where compared with another copy, unresolved V genes account for less than half of the shortfall, and the remainder is unexplained. V and J calls and clone size come straight from that table; D and trimming were deduced from the DNA. A total of around 98,000 clones appear in this sample, 70% to 80% of them only once. The ten largest clones represent roughly 24% of the sample.

Collaborating institutions collected whole blood in K2EDTA tubes following their own protocols. For TCRbeta analysis, collaborators shipped samples in one of three forms: frozen whole blood, isolated PBMCs, or DNA extracted from either of those sample types. Via the germline V gene, CDR1 is MDHEN and CDR2 SYDVKM. The CDR3 sequence holds 15 residues, the cysteine and phenylalanine included. The kept DNA is CDR3 alone, 45 bases in frame from the first base. Trimming leaves V shorter by 7 bases and J shorter by 3 bases, with the junction holding 9 bases beyond the gene matches. The chain is encoded by TRBV28 joined to TRBJ1-1; TRBD1 matches 9 bases in the middle. The clonotype originates from a man between 65 and 85 years old with acute or convalescent COVID-19. Source material: peripheral blood. The sequenced DNA: TGTGCCAGCACTCTAGGAGACAGGGGGGACACTGAAGCTTTCTTT. Translated, this gives CASTLGDRGDTEAFF.